A selection of T cell receptor beta chains follows, all from one sample in a study of shared clonotypes between healthy human individuals. Using immunoSEQ multiplex PCR, the repertoire was profiled, and TCRdb retains in-frame clones only, with some absent. This sample has approximately 95,000 clones; about 68% occur once, and the top ten carry 45%. Sequencing was carried out using memory CD8+ T cells sorted from blood. The origin of the receptors is a man aged 25-45 years in good health. Each CDR3 is given with its conserved first and last residue. The D gene is left open where the match is weak. Size values are once, few and many counts, or a class for expanded clones, and some rows have none.

. | TRBJ1-1 | TRBV7-9 | . | CASSLVVGLNTEAFF | TGTGCCAGCAGCTTAGTGGTGGGATTGAACACTGAAGCTTTCTTT
. | TRBJ2-1 | TRBV7-2 | . | CASSSGSSSYNEQFF | TGTGCCAGCAGCTCCGGGAGTAGCTCCTACAATGAGCAGTTCTTC
few | TRBJ2-1 | TRBV10-1 | TRBD2 | CASSATSDYNEQFF | TGCGCCAGCAGTGCCACTAGCGACTACAATGAGCAGTTCTTC
. | TRBJ2-2 | TRBV5-1 | . | CASSLGQITGELFF | TGCGCCAGCAGCTTGGGGCAGATCACCGGGGAGCTGTTTTTT
. | TRBJ2-6 | TRBV10-2 | . | CASRGGSGANVLTF | TGCGCCAGCAGGGGGGGCTCTGGGGCCAACGTCCTGACTTTC
few | TRBJ2-7 | TRBV29-1 | . | CSVETGSTYEQYF | TGCAGCGTTGAGACGGGATCCACCTACGAGCAGTACTTC
few | TRBJ2-3 | TRBV5-1 | . | CASSLAFVGDTQYF | TGCGCCAGCAGCTTGGCCTTTGTGGGGGATACGCAGTATTTT
. | TRBJ1-1 | TRBV4-1 | TRBD1 | CASSHPGTANTEAFF | TGCGCCAGCAGCCATCCCGGGACAGCGAACACTGAAGCTTTCTTT
. | TRBJ2-1 | TRBV11-3 | . | CASSLTPVDNEQFF | TGTGCCAGCAGCTTAACCCCGGTTGACAATGAGCAGTTCTTC
. | TRBJ2-7 | TRBV27 | . | CASSQRSSGEQYF | TGTGCCAGCAGCCAGAGATCGTCGGGCGAGCAGTACTTC
once | TRBJ2-7 | TRBV19 | TRBD2 | CASSTGTSGLSPYEQYF | TGTGCCAGTAGCACCGGGACTAGCGGCCTTTCTCCCTACGAGCAGTACTTC
. | TRBJ2-5 | TRBV29-1 | . | CSVESPFQETQYF | TGCAGCGTTGAATCTCCTTTTCAAGAGACCCAGTACTTC
few | TRBJ2-4 | TRBV13 | TRBD1 | CASSLTQGTLAKNIQYF | TGTGCCAGCAGCTTAACACAGGGGACCCTAGCCAAAAACATTCAGTACTTC
. | TRBJ2-7 | TRBV5-4 | . | CASSVGGARISYEQYF | TGTGCCAGCAGCGTAGGTGGGGCCCGTATAAGCTACGAGCAGTACTTC
. | TRBJ2-3 | TRBV2 | . | CASSEAPPQTDTQYF | TGTGCCAGCAGTGAAGCGCCCCCCCAAACAGATACGCAGTATTTT
few | TRBJ2-2 | TRBV7-2 | TRBD1 | CASSTGTGNSGELFF | TGTGCCAGCAGCACAGGGACAGGGAACTCCGGGGAGCTGTTTTTT
. | TRBJ2-7 | TRBV29-1 | . | CSVERPEGQQQYF | TGCAGCGTTGAGAGGCCCGAGGGCCAACAGCAGTACTTC
. | TRBJ1-2 | TRBV7-1 | . | CASSFLSGQLRNYGYTF | TGTGCCAGCAGCTTCCTCTCTGGACAGCTCCGTAACTATGGCTACACCTTC
. | TRBJ2-2 | TRBV14 | . | CASSPDNTGELFF | TGTGCCAGCAGCCCAGACAACACCGGGGAGCTGTTTTTT
. | TRBJ2-2 | TRBV7-3 | . | CASSQSNTGELFF | TGTGCCAGCAGCCAATCGAACACCGGGGAGCTGTTTTTT
many | TRBJ2-7 | TRBV28 | . | CASSGSSYEQYF | TGTGCCAGCAGTGGGAGCTCCTACGAGCAGTACTTC
. | TRBJ2-3 | TRBV13 | . | CASSSRLLRGADTQYF | TGTGCCAGCAGCTCTCGTCTTCTGCGGGGCGCAGATACGCAGTATTTT
. | TRBJ2-7 | TRBV7-9 | . | CASSFGGSYEQYF | TGTGCCAGCAGCTTTGGGGGATCCTACGAGCAGTACTTC
. | TRBJ2-5 | TRBV5-4 | . | CATSSTYQETQYF | TGTGCCACATCATCGACGTATCAAGAGACCCAGTACTTC
many | TRBJ2-1 | TRBV6-1 | . | CASNEQFF | TGTGCCAGCAATGAGCAGTTCTTC
once | TRBJ2-1 | TRBV6-5 | TRBD2 | CASSPGTSSGEQFF | TGTGCCAGCAGCCCAGGGACTAGCTCAGGTGAGCAGTTCTTC
. | TRBJ1-5 | TRBV9 | . | CASSPRGDPNQPQHF | TGTGCCAGCAGCCCACGGGGAGACCCGAATCAGCCCCAGCATTTT
. | TRBJ2-5 | TRBV6-6 | . | CASSYAGRETQYF | TGTGCCAGCAGTTACGCCGGGCGGGAGACCCAGTACTTC
once | TRBJ2-3 | TRBV28 | TRBD2 | CASSFIAGGTDTQYF | TGTGCCAGCAGTTTTATCGCGGGAGGAACAGATACGCAGTATTTT
. | TRBJ2-1 | TRBV9 | TRBD2 | CASSVDSGTSGRNEQFF | TGTGCCAGCAGCGTAGATTCCGGGACTAGCGGGAGAAATGAGCAGTTCTTC
. | TRBJ2-7 | TRBV7-2 | . | CASSLDTSEQYF | TGTGCCAGCAGCTTAGACACCTCTGAGCAGTACTTC
. | TRBJ1-1 | TRBV28 | . | CASSLGYTEAFF | TGTGCCAGCAGTTTAGGGTACACTGAAGCTTTCTTT
. | TRBJ2-1 | TRBV19 | . | CASSIGVYNEQFF | TGTGCCAGTAGTATCGGGGTCTACAATGAGCAGTTCTTC
. | TRBJ2-2 | TRBV28 | . | CASSLAWAGRRGELFF | TGTGCCAGCAGTTTGGCGTGGGCGGGACGAAGGGGGGAGCTGTTTTTT
. | TRBJ2-1 | TRBV7-9 | TRBD2 | CASSLEGTSGNNEQFF | TGTGCCAGCAGCTTAGAAGGGACTAGCGGGAACAATGAGCAGTTCTTC
. | TRBJ2-5 | TRBV28 | TRBD2 | CATTGTSGSQETQYF | TGTGCCACTACAGGGACTAGCGGGTCCCAAGAGACCCAGTACTTC
many | TRBJ2-7 | TRBV9 | . | CASSVEGNSYEQYF | TGTGCCAGCAGCGTAGAGGGAAACTCCTACGAGCAGTACTTC
. | TRBJ2-1 | TRBV18 | . | CASSLPVGNEQFF | TGTGCCAGCTCCCTCCCCGTGGGCAATGAGCAGTTCTTC
few | TRBJ2-7 | TRBV7-9 | TRBD2 | CASSPPGLGTYEQYF | TGTGCCAGCAGCCCGCCGGGACTAGGAACCTACGAGCAGTACTTC
. | TRBJ1-2 | TRBV7-8 | . | CASSLGQATFNYGYTF | TGTGCCAGCAGCTTAGGACAGGCGACTTTTAACTATGGCTACACCTTC
many | TRBJ1-2 | TRBV18 | . | CASSIRTENYGYTF | TGTGCCAGCTCAATTAGGACCGAGAACTATGGCTACACCTTC